This TCR beta chain appears in the sequencing data of a study of cytomegalovirus exposure and HLA in healthy donors. Nominally healthy donors were sampled, though unrecorded immune exposures were likely. The PCR used 60 Vbeta and 13 Jbeta primers. TCRdb keeps only in-frame clones here, not all; method: immunoSEQ multiplex PCR. The sample yields 250,000 to 350,000 clones, 75% to 90% seen once. From germline, CDR1 is MNHEY and CDR2 SVGAGI. Trimming removed 4 bases from V and 7 bases from J; junction bases left unmatched: 5. This CDR3 region has 14 residues. Sample: PBMCs. V and J are TRBV6-5 and TRBJ1-4, with 8 bases fitting TRBD1. The sequence was obtained from a man between 40 and 49 years old in good health and CMV-seropositive. The CDR3 DNA reads as TGTGCCAGCAGTTCCGGACAGGGAATTGAAAAACTGTTTTTT. Translating gives CASSSGQGIEKLFF.